Given below is one TCR beta chain in context. This clone was recorded once. Its target antigen remains unknown. The record has no base qualities; no much larger clone is one base away. These data are taken from a study of T cell responses to AZD1222 COVID-19 vaccine (TCRdb year 2021). At the level of the whole study: AZD1222 recipients with second doses at about 4 weeks or about 12 weeks were pooled, because spike-specific TCR depth and breadth did not differ between schedules. Trial participants were enrolled into age subgroups of 18-55, 56-69 and 70-plus years, which contained about 160, 30 and 59 TCR-sequenced participants, respectively. A total of approximately 240 trial participants underwent TCR sequencing, of whom about 210 received two doses of AZD1222 and about 25 received two doses of the MenACWY control vaccine. Paper-wide results and their limitations: No day 14 peak-response samples were available, so repertoires were characterized only after the peak T cell response. A significant rise in spike-specific TCR breadth and depth was observed after two AZD1222 doses relative to day 0 and relative to MenACWY recipients. In the small 56-69-year group, the increase in depth fell short of significance, most likely because of low power. Conclusions about previously exposed vaccinees are limited, since just a handful of AZD1222 recipients were seropositive for SARS-CoV-2 at baseline. Participants were mostly white British and included more females than males, and it was suggested by the authors that clonal diversity may have been underestimated. CD4 TCRs associated with the vaccine covered the entire spike protein, and the dominant responses were in regions 160-218 and 743-854. Reportedly, almost half of the unique spike-specific TCRs recognized epitopes lying outside the regions that are mutated in the B.1.351 and B.1.1.7 variants.

The sample's time point, from its label and the paper: baseline before first vaccination. Vaccinee samples came from UK trials COV001 and COV002, including a single-blind randomized controlled phase 2/3 trial of AZD1222 (ChAdOx1 nCoV-19) in healthy adults. For TCRbeta chain sequencing, PBMC samples were collected from trial participants at day 0 and at day 28 after the second dose. The CDR3 regions of human TCRbeta chains were analyzed by immunosequencing. The original pipeline was this. TCRs in the repertoires were matched against a reference library of SARS-CoV-2-specific TCRs that had been generated with the MIRA antigen-specificity platform. Breadth was defined as the fraction of unique TCRs that were SARS-CoV-2-associated, and depth was defined as the fraction of total T cells that were SARS-CoV-2-associated. Each spike-specific TCR was assigned to its reactive spike region and to a CD4 or CD8 class using the MIRA data. Log10-transformed breadth and depth values were compared by one-way ANOVA with Sidak's multiple comparisons tests. Held by TCRdb, this immuneACCESS table contains in-frame sequences only and omits some clones. Under half of the omission traces to an unresolved V gene where checked; the cause of the rest is unknown. V, J and clone size are taken as reported in that table, and D and trimming were inferred from the DNA itself. This sample is represented by 60,000 or so clones; approximately 80% of them were singletons. In total, the top ten clones hold about 20% of the sample.

The CDR3 goes from the cysteine to the phenylalanine over 13 residues. The DNA shown is the 39-base CDR3, in frame from base 1. The germline V gene sets CDR1 to MNHEY and CDR2 to SVGAGI. V loses 8 bases at its end and J loses 8 bases; junction bases beyond the gene matches: 8. Sequencing used peripheral blood, obtained on day 0 of AZD1222 vaccination. The receptor's source is an adult in good health. The sequence is built from TRBV6-5 and TRBJ2-1; 8 junctional bases match TRBD2. The nucleotide sequence reads as follows: TGTGCCAGCGGACGTATGACTAGCGATGAGCAGTTCTTC. This encodes CASGRMTSDEQFF.